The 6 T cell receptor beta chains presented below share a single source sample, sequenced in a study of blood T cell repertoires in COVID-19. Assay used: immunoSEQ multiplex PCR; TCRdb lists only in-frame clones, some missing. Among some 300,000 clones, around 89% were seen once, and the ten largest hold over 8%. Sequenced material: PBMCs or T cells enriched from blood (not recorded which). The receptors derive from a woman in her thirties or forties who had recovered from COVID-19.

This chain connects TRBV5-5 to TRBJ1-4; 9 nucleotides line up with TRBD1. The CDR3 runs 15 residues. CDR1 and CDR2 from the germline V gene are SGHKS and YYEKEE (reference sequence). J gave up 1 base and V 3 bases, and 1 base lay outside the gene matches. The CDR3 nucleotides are TGTGCCAGCAGCTCGACAGGGGGAACTAATGAAAAACTGTTTTTT. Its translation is CASSSTGGTNEKLFF.

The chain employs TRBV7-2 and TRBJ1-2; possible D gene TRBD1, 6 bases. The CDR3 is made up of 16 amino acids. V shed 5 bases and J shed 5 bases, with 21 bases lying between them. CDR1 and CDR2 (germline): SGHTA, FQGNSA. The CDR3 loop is CASSPQGSGSPYGYTF. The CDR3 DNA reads TGTGCCAGCAGCCCGCAGGGGTCGGGTTCCCCTTATGGCTACACCTTC. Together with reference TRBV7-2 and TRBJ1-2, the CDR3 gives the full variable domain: GAGVSQSPSNKVTEKGKDVELRCDPISGHTALYWYRQSLGQGLEFLIYFQGNSAPDKSGLPSDRFSAERTGGSVSTLTIQRTQQEDSAVYLCASSPQGSGSPYGYTFGSGTRLTVV.

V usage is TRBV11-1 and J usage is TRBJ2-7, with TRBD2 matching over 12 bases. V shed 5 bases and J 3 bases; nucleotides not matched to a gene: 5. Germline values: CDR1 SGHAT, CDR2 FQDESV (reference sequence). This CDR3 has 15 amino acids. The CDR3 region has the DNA TGTGCCAGCAGCCGGACTAGCGGGACTGTCTACGAGCAGTACTTC. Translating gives CASSRTSGTVYEQYF.

The CDR3 bases are TGTGCCTGGAGTGTCCAGGGCGCAGATACGCAGTATTTT. It encodes CAWSVQGADTQYF. The chain combines TRBV30 with TRBJ2-3, with D perhaps matching TRBD1 (5 bases). V was pared by 0 bases and J by 4 bases, with 8 bases between. The length of the CDR3 is 13 residues. The germline V gene encodes CDR1 GTSNPN and CDR2 SVGIG (reference sequence).

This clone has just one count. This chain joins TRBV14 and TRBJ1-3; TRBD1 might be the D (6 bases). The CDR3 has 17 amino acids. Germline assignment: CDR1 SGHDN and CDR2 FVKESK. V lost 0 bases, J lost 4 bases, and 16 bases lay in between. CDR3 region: CASSQDPSVGAGNTIYF. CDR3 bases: TGTGCCAGCAGCCAAGATCCCTCGGTGGGGGCGGGAAACACCATATATTTT. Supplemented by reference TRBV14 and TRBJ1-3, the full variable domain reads EAGVTQFPSHSVIEKGQTVTLRCDPISGHDNLYWYRRVMGKEIKFLLHFVKESKQDESGMPNNRFLAERTGGTYSTLKVQPAELEDSGVYFCASSQDPSVGAGNTIYFGEGSWLTVV.

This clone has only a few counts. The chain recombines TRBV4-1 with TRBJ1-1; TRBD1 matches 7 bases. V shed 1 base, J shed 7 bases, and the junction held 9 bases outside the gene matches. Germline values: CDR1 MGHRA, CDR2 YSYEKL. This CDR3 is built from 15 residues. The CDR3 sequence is CASSQVPGQRDEAFF. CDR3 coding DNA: TGCGCCAGCAGCCAAGTACCGGGACAGAGGGATGAAGCTTTCTTT.